The T cell receptor beta chain described here comes from a study of cytomegalovirus exposure and HLA in healthy donors. Primers for the PCR totalled 60 Vbeta and 13 Jbeta. Clones were sequenced by immunoSEQ multiplex PCR, and TCRdb holds only the in-frame ones, with some missing. Of over 150,000 clones in the sample, approximately 77% were seen once. This CDR3 contains 14 residues. V was shortened by 0 bases and J by 6 bases, with 11 bases between the two germline ends. CDR1 is SGHNT, CDR2 YYREEE, per germline (reference sequence). The donors gave bone marrow, and they were healthy. The TCR originated in a male donor in good health and CMV-seropositive. This sequence joins TRBV5-4 and TRBJ2-3; TRBD2 is a possible D gene (6 bases). The sequencing sample was made of PBMCs. This CDR3 is CASSLVGGGDTQYF. The CDR3, as DNA: TGTGCCAGCAGCTTGGTCGGTGGGGGGGATACGCAGTATTTT.